A selection of T cell receptor beta chains follows, all from one sample in a study of T cells after yellow fever vaccination. Via MiXCR, TCRdb re-called the 5' RACE reads, giving one row per CDR3 protein. The sample contains 360,000 or so distinct CDR3 sequences, roughly 11% of which appear only once. Sequencing was performed on PBMCs, taken on the day of the first yellow fever vaccination. The receptors originated from a man younger than 30 who received the YFV17D yellow fever vaccine. Both conserved end residues are part of each CDR3. Each record gives: D gene, V gene, J gene, clone size, CDR3 protein, CDR3 DNA. A D gene is named only where the DNA matches it firmly. Part of the rows lack a size; the others show once, few, many or a class for expanded clones.

d_gene: .
v_gene: TRBV7-6
j_gene: TRBJ1-3
abundance: .
CDR3aa: CASSRAASSGNTIYF
CDR3nt: TGTGCCAGCAGTCGGGCGGCGAGCTCTGGAAACACCATATATTTT

d_gene: .
v_gene: TRBV7-2
j_gene: TRBJ2-5
abundance: few
CDR3aa: CASSFPPQETQYF
CDR3nt: TGTGCCAGCAGCTTTCCACCACAAGAGACCCAGTACTTC

d_gene: TRBD1
v_gene: TRBV12-3/TRBV12-4
j_gene: TRBJ1-6
abundance: few
CDR3aa: CASSRDSGWSPLHF
CDR3nt: TGTGCCAGCAGTAGGGACAGCGGCTGGTCACCCCTCCACTTT

d_gene: .
v_gene: TRBV29-1
j_gene: TRBJ2-5
abundance: many
CDR3aa: CSYTGPAETQYF
CDR3nt: TGCAGCTATACAGGGCCCGCGGAGACCCAGTACTTC

d_gene: .
v_gene: TRBV7-9
j_gene: TRBJ1-6
abundance: few
CDR3aa: CASSLGPGHSPLHF
CDR3nt: TGTGCCAGCAGCTTAGGCCCCGGTCATTCACCCCTCCACTTT

d_gene: .
v_gene: TRBV4-1
j_gene: TRBJ1-5
abundance: .
CDR3aa: CASSQVRGDQPQHF
CDR3nt: TGCGCCAGCAGCCAAGTTCGGGGCGATCAGCCCCAGCATTTT

d_gene: .
v_gene: TRBV20-1
j_gene: TRBJ2-4
abundance: .
CDR3aa: CSANNLAKNIQYF
CDR3nt: TGCAGTGCTAATAATTTAGCCAAAAACATTCAGTACTTC

d_gene: .
v_gene: TRBV5-1
j_gene: TRBJ1-3
abundance: few
CDR3aa: CASSPGIYSGNTIYF
CDR3nt: TGCGCCAGCAGCCCAGGGATCTACTCTGGAAACACCATATATTTT

d_gene: TRBD2
v_gene: TRBV20-1
j_gene: TRBJ2-1
abundance: few
CDR3aa: CSLGTSGGYNEQFF
CDR3nt: TGCAGTCTTGGGACCAGCGGGGGGTACAATGAGCAGTTCTTC

d_gene: TRBD1
v_gene: TRBV6-2/TRBV6-3
j_gene: TRBJ2-1
abundance: few
CDR3aa: CASSYRGREQFF
CDR3nt: TGTGCCAGCAGTTACAGGGGGCGTGAGCAGTTCTTC

d_gene: TRBD2
v_gene: TRBV12-3/TRBV12-4
j_gene: TRBJ2-5
abundance: .
CDR3aa: CASSYGLAGFETQYF
CDR3nt: TGTGCCAGCAGCTATGGACTAGCGGGGTTCGAGACCCAGTACTTC

d_gene: .
v_gene: TRBV7-9
j_gene: TRBJ2-1
abundance: .
CDR3aa: CASSLPGTINEQFF
CDR3nt: TGTGCCAGCAGCTTACCCGGGACGATCAATGAGCAGTTCTTC

d_gene: .
v_gene: TRBV15
j_gene: TRBJ2-3
abundance: .
CDR3aa: CATSTLWSGTDTQYF
CDR3nt: TGTGCCACCAGCACCCTCTGGAGCGGCACAGATACGCAGTATTTT

d_gene: .
v_gene: TRBV15
j_gene: TRBJ2-1
abundance: .
CDR3aa: CATSIDSDQFF
CDR3nt: TGTGCCACCAGCATCGACTCGGACCAGTTCTTC

d_gene: TRBD2
v_gene: TRBV6-1
j_gene: TRBJ2-1
abundance: .
CDR3aa: CASRPTHGEGEQFF
CDR3nt: TGTGCCAGCAGGCCGACGCATGGGGAGGGTGAGCAGTTCTTC

d_gene: TRBD1
v_gene: TRBV19
j_gene: TRBJ1-1
abundance: .
CDR3aa: CASSIEGQTKAFF
CDR3nt: TGTGCCAGTAGTATAGAGGGACAGACAAAAGCTTTCTTT

d_gene: TRBD1
v_gene: TRBV3-1
j_gene: TRBJ2-1
abundance: .
CDR3aa: CASSQTPGGNEQFF
CDR3nt: TGTGCCAGCAGCCAGACGCCAGGGGGAAATGAGCAGTTCTTC

d_gene: TRBD1
v_gene: TRBV5-6
j_gene: TRBJ1-2
abundance: many
CDR3aa: CASRFWDRKDYGYTF
CDR3nt: TGTGCCAGCAGATTTTGGGACAGGAAGGACTATGGCTACACCTTC

d_gene: TRBD2
v_gene: TRBV4-1
j_gene: TRBJ2-5
abundance: .
CDR3aa: CASSTGSGEETQYF
CDR3nt: TGCGCCAGCAGCACGGGTAGCGGGGAAGAGACCCAGTACTTC

d_gene: .
v_gene: TRBV20-1
j_gene: TRBJ1-6
abundance: .
CDR3aa: CSAVPGQGNSPLHF
CDR3nt: TGCAGTGCAGTTCCGGGGCAGGGGAATTCACCCCTCCACTTT

d_gene: .
v_gene: TRBV5-1
j_gene: TRBJ1-1
abundance: .
CDR3aa: CASRLVQGWREAFF
CDR3nt: TGCGCCAGCAGACTTGTTCAGGGGTGGAGAGAAGCTTTCTTT

d_gene: TRBD1
v_gene: TRBV15
j_gene: TRBJ1-2
abundance: .
CDR3aa: CATTPRPPGQGGYTF
CDR3nt: TGTGCCACCACCCCCCGGCCCCCGGGACAGGGAGGCTACACCTTC

d_gene: .
v_gene: TRBV29-1
j_gene: TRBJ2-5
abundance: .
CDR3aa: CSVEGAWGRWDQETQYF
CDR3nt: TGCAGCGTTGAGGGGGCATGGGGTAGATGGGACCAAGAGACCCAGTACTTC

d_gene: .
v_gene: TRBV7-6
j_gene: TRBJ1-1
abundance: .
CDR3aa: CASSLDRAGTEAFF
CDR3nt: TGTGCCAGCAGCTTAGACCGTGCGGGCACTGAAGCTTTCTTT

d_gene: .
v_gene: TRBV5-1
j_gene: TRBJ1-6
abundance: .
CDR3aa: CASSLEGTFVSPLHF
CDR3nt: TGCGCCAGCAGCTTGGAGGGTACCTTCGTTTCACCCCTCCACTTT

d_gene: TRBD2
v_gene: TRBV5-1
j_gene: TRBJ2-4
abundance: .
CDR3aa: CASSTLAGGPGSIQYF
CDR3nt: TGCGCCAGCAGCACTCTAGCGGGGGGGCCGGGGAGCATTCAGTACTTC

d_gene: TRBD2
v_gene: TRBV7-7
j_gene: TRBJ2-1
abundance: .
CDR3aa: CASSRDLAGGNEQFF
CDR3nt: TGTGCTAGCAGCCGCGACTTAGCGGGGGGCAATGAGCAGTTCTTC

d_gene: TRBD2
v_gene: TRBV7-3
j_gene: TRBJ2-3
abundance: .
CDR3aa: CASSFGIAGDLGTDTQYF
CDR3nt: TGTGCCAGCAGCTTCGGAATAGCGGGGGACCTGGGGACAGATACGCAGTATTTT

d_gene: TRBD1
v_gene: TRBV14
j_gene: TRBJ1-1
abundance: few
CDR3aa: CASRRDRGENTEAFF
CDR3nt: TGTGCCAGCAGAAGGGACAGGGGAGAGAACACTGAAGCTTTCTTT

d_gene: TRBD1
v_gene: TRBV7-2
j_gene: TRBJ2-7
abundance: .
CDR3aa: CASKPGQGPYEQYF
CDR3nt: TGTGCCAGCAAACCGGGACAGGGCCCCTACGAGCAGTACTTC

d_gene: .
v_gene: TRBV7-8
j_gene: TRBJ2-3
abundance: few
CDR3aa: CASSLGRDEDTQYF
CDR3nt: TGTGCCAGCAGCTTAGGCAGGGATGAGGATACGCAGTATTTT

d_gene: TRBD2
v_gene: TRBV19
j_gene: TRBJ2-3
abundance: .
CDR3aa: CASSVAGRYTDTQYF
CDR3nt: TGTGCCAGTAGTGTAGCGGGGCGATACACAGATACGCAGTATTTT

d_gene: TRBD1
v_gene: TRBV27
j_gene: TRBJ1-2
abundance: few
CDR3aa: CASKTGVRGLGYTF
CDR3nt: TGTGCCAGCAAGACAGGGGTGAGAGGGCTTGGCTACACCTTC

d_gene: .
v_gene: TRBV15
j_gene: TRBJ2-1
abundance: .
CDR3aa: CTTSRDRDRFYNEQFF
CDR3nt: TGTACCACCAGCAGAGATAGGGACCGGTTCTACAATGAGCAGTTCTTC

d_gene: TRBD1
v_gene: TRBV10-3
j_gene: TRBJ2-2
abundance: few
CDR3aa: CAIRRGGQGTGELFF
CDR3nt: TGTGCCATCAGGAGGGGAGGACAGGGAACCGGGGAGCTGTTTTTT

d_gene: .
v_gene: TRBV3-1
j_gene: TRBJ2-7
abundance: few
CDR3aa: CASSPGSVYEQYF
CDR3nt: TGTGCCAGCAGCCCGGGAAGTGTCTACGAGCAGTACTTC

d_gene: .
v_gene: TRBV20-1
j_gene: TRBJ2-3
abundance: .
CDR3aa: CSARNPGSDGDTQYF
CDR3nt: TGCAGTGCTAGGAATCCAGGGAGTGACGGTGATACGCAGTATTTT

d_gene: .
v_gene: TRBV5-6
j_gene: TRBJ1-1
abundance: few
CDR3aa: CASRAGRGNTEAFF
CDR3nt: TGTGCCAGCAGGGCGGGGAGGGGGAACACTGAAGCTTTCTTT

d_gene: TRBD2
v_gene: TRBV7-8
j_gene: TRBJ2-2
abundance: many
CDR3aa: CASSSPLAGITNTGELFF
CDR3nt: TGTGCCAGCAGCTCGCCACTAGCGGGGATAACAAACACCGGGGAGCTGTTTTTT

d_gene: .
v_gene: TRBV9
j_gene: TRBJ2-1
abundance: many
CDR3aa: CASSVAPGTAGNGEQFF
CDR3nt: TGTGCCAGCAGCGTAGCCCCCGGGACGGCGGGTAATGGTGAGCAGTTCTTC

d_gene: .
v_gene: TRBV6-4
j_gene: TRBJ2-3
abundance: many
CDR3aa: CASSDRETDTQYF
CDR3nt: TGTGCCAGCAGTGACAGGGAGACAGATACGCAGTATTTT

d_gene: .
v_gene: TRBV3-1
j_gene: TRBJ1-1
abundance: many
CDR3aa: CASSQDGAAEAFF
CDR3nt: TGTGCCAGCAGCCAAGACGGGGCGGCTGAGGCTTTCTTT

d_gene: .
v_gene: TRBV6-1
j_gene: TRBJ2-3
abundance: .
CDR3aa: CASSRPSYPGDTQYF
CDR3nt: TGTGCCAGCAGTCGCCCTAGCTATCCCGGAGATACGCAGTATTTT

d_gene: TRBD2
v_gene: TRBV30
j_gene: TRBJ2-3
abundance: few
CDR3aa: CAWSLLAGSTDTQYF
CDR3nt: TGTGCCTGGAGTCTCTTAGCGGGGAGCACAGATACGCAGTATTTT

d_gene: TRBD1
v_gene: TRBV20-1
j_gene: TRBJ2-3
abundance: .
CDR3aa: CSGQGGDLTDTQYF
CDR3nt: TGCAGTGGACAGGGTGGAGATCTCACAGATACGCAGTATTTT

d_gene: TRBD1
v_gene: TRBV6-1
j_gene: TRBJ2-1
abundance: few
CDR3aa: CASSELPGQGNEQFF
CDR3nt: TGTGCCAGCAGTGAACTACCGGGACAGGGAAATGAGCAGTTCTTC

d_gene: .
v_gene: TRBV20-1
j_gene: TRBJ2-3
abundance: .
CDR3aa: CSARVPTDTQYF
CDR3nt: TGCAGTGCTAGAGTGCCCACAGATACGCAGTATTTT

d_gene: .
v_gene: TRBV20-1
j_gene: TRBJ1-5
abundance: .
CDR3aa: CSARFWDQPQHF
CDR3nt: TGCAGTGCTAGGTTCTGGGATCAGCCCCAGCATTTT

d_gene: .
v_gene: TRBV6-1
j_gene: TRBJ2-3
abundance: .
CDR3aa: CASSIVAGSTDTQYF
CDR3nt: TGTGCCAGCAGCATCGTTGCCGGGAGCACAGATACGCAGTATTTT

d_gene: .
v_gene: TRBV6-6
j_gene: TRBJ2-3
abundance: .
CDR3aa: CASSYSGMWYF
CDR3nt: TGTGCCAGCAGTTACTCAGGGATGTGGTATTTT

d_gene: .
v_gene: TRBV20-1
j_gene: TRBJ1-5
abundance: few
CDR3aa: CSAPEAYDSNQPQHF
CDR3nt: TGCAGTGCCCCGGAAGCTTATGATAGCAATCAGCCCCAGCATTTT

d_gene: TRBD1
v_gene: TRBV30
j_gene: TRBJ1-1
abundance: few
CDR3aa: CAWGQANTEAFF
CDR3nt: TGTGCCTGGGGACAGGCGAACACTGAAGCTTTCTTT

d_gene: .
v_gene: TRBV20-1
j_gene: TRBJ2-5
abundance: .
CDR3aa: CSASVAALQETQYF
CDR3nt: TGCAGTGCTAGCGTAGCGGCACTCCAAGAGACCCAGTACTTC

d_gene: .
v_gene: TRBV4-3
j_gene: TRBJ1-3
abundance: .
CDR3aa: CASSQDKRGGNTIYF
CDR3nt: TGCGCCAGCAGCCAAGATAAAAGGGGTGGAAACACCATATATTTT

d_gene: TRBD1
v_gene: TRBV12-3/TRBV12-4
j_gene: TRBJ1-4
abundance: .
CDR3aa: CASIRDRVANEKLFF
CDR3nt: TGTGCCAGCATCCGGGACAGGGTAGCTAATGAAAAACTGTTTTTT

d_gene: .
v_gene: TRBV7-9
j_gene: TRBJ2-3
abundance: many
CDR3aa: CASSLGPGDTQYF
CDR3nt: TGTGCCAGCAGCTTAGGGCCGGGGGATACGCAGTATTTT

d_gene: .
v_gene: TRBV12-3/TRBV12-4
j_gene: TRBJ2-7
abundance: .
CDR3aa: CASRLQGLGEQYF
CDR3nt: TGTGCCAGCAGGTTACAGGGTCTGGGAGAGCAGTACTTC

d_gene: .
v_gene: TRBV6-1
j_gene: TRBJ1-2
abundance: few
CDR3aa: CASSLGDSLYGYTF
CDR3nt: TGTGCCAGCAGTCTTGGAGACAGCCTCTATGGCTACACCTTC

d_gene: TRBD2
v_gene: TRBV5-1
j_gene: TRBJ2-1
abundance: .
CDR3aa: CASSPGLQHNEQFF
CDR3nt: TGCGCCAGTTCTCCGGGACTACAGCACAATGAGCAGTTCTTC

d_gene: .
v_gene: TRBV12-3/TRBV12-4
j_gene: TRBJ2-1
abundance: few
CDR3aa: CASGPSAGYNEQFF
CDR3nt: TGTGCCAGCGGCCCTAGCGCGGGTTACAATGAGCAGTTCTTC